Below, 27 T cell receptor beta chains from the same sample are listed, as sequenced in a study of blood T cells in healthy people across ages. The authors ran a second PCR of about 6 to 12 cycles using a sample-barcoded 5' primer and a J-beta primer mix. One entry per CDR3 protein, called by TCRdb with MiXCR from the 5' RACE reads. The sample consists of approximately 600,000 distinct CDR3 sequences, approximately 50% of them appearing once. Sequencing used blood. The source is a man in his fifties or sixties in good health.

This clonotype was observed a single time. The CDR3 nucleotides are TGTGCCAGCAGCGTCCACGGCGGACAAACAGATACGCAGTATTTT. Translation gives CASSVHGGQTDTQYF. The chain links TRBV9 to TRBJ2-3; weak D call: TRBD1 (5 bases). The CDR3 has 15 residues. CDR1 and CDR2 from the germline V gene are SGDLS and YYNGEE. The germline V and J ends were trimmed by 2 bases and 3 bases, with 13 bases remaining between them.

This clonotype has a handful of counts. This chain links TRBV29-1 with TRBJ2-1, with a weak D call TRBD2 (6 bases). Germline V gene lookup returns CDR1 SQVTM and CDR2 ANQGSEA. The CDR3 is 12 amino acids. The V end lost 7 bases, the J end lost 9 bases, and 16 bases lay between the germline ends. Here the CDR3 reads CSAGPVGGEQFF. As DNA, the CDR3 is TGCAGCGCAGGCCCCGTGGGGGGTGAGCAGTTCTTC.

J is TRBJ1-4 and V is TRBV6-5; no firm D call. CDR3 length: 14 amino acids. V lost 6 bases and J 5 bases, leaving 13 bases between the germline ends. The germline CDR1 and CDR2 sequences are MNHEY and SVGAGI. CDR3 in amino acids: CASSSRWSNEKLFF. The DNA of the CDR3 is TGTGCCAGCAGCTCACGGTGGTCGAATGAAAAACTGTTTTTT.

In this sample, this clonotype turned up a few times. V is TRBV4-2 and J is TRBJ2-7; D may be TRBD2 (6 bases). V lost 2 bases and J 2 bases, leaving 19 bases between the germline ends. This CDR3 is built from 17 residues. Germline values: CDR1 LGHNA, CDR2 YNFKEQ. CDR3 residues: CASSQNQVAGITYEQYF. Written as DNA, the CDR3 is TGTGCCAGCAGCCAAAACCAGGTGGCGGGGATAACCTACGAGCAGTACTTC.

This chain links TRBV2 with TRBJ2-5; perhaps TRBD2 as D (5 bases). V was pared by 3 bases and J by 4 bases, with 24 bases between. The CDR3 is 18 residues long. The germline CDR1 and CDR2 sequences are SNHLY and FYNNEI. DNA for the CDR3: TGTGCCAGCAGTGACTCTTGGAAGCTAACAAAGAGGGCAGAGACCCAGTACTTC. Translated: CASSDSWKLTKRAETQYF.

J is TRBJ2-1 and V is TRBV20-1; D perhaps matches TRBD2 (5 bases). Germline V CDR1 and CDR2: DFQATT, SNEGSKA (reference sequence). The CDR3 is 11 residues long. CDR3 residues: CSSPLLAEQFF. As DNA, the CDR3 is TGCAGCTCCCCGTTGCTAGCTGAGCAGTTCTTC.

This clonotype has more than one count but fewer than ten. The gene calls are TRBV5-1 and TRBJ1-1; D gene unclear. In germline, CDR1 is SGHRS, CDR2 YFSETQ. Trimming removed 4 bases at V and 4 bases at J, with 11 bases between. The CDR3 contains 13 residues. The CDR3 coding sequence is TGCGCCAGCAGCACCGTTGGGGTCACTGAAGCTTTCTTT. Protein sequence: CASSTVGVTEAFF.

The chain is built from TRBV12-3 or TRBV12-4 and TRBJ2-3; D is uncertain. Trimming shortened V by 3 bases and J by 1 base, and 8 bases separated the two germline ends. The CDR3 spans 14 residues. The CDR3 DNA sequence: TGTGCCAGCAGTTTTAGGCAGGGCACAGATACGCAGTATTTT. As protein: CASSFRQGTDTQYF.

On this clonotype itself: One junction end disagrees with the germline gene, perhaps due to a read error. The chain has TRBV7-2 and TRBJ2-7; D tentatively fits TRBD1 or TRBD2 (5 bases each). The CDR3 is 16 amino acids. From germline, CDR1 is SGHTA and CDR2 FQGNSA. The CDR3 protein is CAGREPGDPPEKVQYF. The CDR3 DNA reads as TGTGCCGGCAGGGAACCCGGGGACCCACCCGAGAAGGTGCAGTACTTC.

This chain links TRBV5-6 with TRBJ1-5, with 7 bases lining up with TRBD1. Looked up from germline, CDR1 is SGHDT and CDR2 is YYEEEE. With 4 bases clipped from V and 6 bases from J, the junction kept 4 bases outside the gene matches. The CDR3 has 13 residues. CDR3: CASSRDRVQPQHF. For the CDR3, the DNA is TGTGCCAGCAGCCGCGACAGGGTTCAGCCCCAGCATTTT.

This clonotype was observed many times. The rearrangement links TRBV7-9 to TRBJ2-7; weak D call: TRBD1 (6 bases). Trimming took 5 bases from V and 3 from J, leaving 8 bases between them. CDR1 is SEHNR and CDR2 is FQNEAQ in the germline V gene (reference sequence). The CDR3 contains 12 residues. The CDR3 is CASSQTGYEQYF. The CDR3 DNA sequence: TGTGCCAGCAGCCAGACAGGCTACGAGCAGTACTTC. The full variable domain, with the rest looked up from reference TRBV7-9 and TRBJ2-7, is DTGVSQNPRHKITKRGQNVTFRCDPISEHNRLYWYRQTLGQGPEFLTYFQNEAQLEKSRLLSDRFSAERPKGSFSTLEIQRTEQGDSAMYLCASSQTGYEQYFGPGTRLTVT.

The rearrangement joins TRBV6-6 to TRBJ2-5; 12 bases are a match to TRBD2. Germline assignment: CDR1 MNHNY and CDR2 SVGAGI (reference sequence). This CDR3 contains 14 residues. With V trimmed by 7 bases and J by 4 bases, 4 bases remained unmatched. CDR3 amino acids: CASTLAGGRETQYF. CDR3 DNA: TGTGCCAGCACCCTAGCGGGGGGGCGAGAGACCCAGTACTTC.

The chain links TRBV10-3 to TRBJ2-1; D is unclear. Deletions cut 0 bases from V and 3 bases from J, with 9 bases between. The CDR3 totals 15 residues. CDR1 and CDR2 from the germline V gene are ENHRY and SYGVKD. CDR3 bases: TGTGCCATCAGTGAGTCGTCAAGCCTCTACAATGAGCAGTTCTTC. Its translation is CAISESSSLYNEQFF.

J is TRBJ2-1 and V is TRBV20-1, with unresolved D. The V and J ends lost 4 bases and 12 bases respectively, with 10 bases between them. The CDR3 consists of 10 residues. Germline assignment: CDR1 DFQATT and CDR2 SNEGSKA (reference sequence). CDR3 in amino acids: CSAIFERQFF. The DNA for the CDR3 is TGCAGTGCTATTTTTGAGAGGCAGTTCTTC.

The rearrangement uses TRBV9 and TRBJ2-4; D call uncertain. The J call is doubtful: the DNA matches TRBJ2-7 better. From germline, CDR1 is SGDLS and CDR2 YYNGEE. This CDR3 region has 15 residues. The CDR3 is CASSVGTAHYYEQYF. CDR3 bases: TGTGCCAGCAGCGTAGGGACGGCACATTACTACGAGCAGTACTTC.

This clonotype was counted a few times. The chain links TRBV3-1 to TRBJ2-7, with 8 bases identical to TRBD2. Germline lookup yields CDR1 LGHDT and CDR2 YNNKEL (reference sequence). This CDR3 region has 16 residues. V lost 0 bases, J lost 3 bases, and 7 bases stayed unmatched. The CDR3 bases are TGTGCCAGCAGCCAAGATCAGCAGCGGGGGCGCTACGAGCAGTACTTC. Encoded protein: CASSQDQQRGRYEQYF.

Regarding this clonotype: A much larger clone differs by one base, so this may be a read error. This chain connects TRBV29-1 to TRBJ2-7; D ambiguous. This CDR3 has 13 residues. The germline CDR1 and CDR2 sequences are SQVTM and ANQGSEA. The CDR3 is CSAEGQPPYEQYF. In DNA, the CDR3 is TGCAGCGCTGAAGGGCAACCTCCCTACGAGCAGTACTTC.

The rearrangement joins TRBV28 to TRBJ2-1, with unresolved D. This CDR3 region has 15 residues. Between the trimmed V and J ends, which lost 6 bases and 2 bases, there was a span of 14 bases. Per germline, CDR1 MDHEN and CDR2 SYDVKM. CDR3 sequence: CASSSQENPYNEQFF. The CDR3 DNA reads TGTGCCAGCAGCTCCCAGGAGAATCCCTACAATGAGCAGTTCTTC.

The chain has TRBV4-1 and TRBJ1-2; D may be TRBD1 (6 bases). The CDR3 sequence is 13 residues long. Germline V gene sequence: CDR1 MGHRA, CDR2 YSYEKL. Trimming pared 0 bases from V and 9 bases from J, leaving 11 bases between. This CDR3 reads CASSQDTGGRYTF. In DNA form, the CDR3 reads TGCGCCAGCAGCCAAGATACCGGGGGCCGCTACACCTTC.

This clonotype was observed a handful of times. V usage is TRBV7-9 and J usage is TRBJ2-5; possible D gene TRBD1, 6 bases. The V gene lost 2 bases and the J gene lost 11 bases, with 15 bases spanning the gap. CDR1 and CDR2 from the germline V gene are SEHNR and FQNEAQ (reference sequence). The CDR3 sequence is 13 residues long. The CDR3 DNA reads TGTGCCAGCAGCTTATCTGGACAGTTCCCGCAGTACTTC. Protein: CASSLSGQFPQYF.

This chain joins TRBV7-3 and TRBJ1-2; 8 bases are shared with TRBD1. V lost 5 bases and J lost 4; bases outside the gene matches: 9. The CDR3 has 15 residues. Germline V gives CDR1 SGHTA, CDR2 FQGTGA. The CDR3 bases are TGTGCCAGCAGCATTCAGGGACAGGACATCTATGGCTACACCTTC. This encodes CASSIQGQDIYGYTF.

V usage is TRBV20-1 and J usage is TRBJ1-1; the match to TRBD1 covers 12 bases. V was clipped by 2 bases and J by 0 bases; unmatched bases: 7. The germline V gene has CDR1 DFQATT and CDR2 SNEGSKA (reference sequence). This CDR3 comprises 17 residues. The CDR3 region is CSARSGQGAPLNTEAFF. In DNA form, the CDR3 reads TGCAGTGCTAGATCGGGACAGGGGGCCCCGTTGAACACTGAAGCTTTCTTT.

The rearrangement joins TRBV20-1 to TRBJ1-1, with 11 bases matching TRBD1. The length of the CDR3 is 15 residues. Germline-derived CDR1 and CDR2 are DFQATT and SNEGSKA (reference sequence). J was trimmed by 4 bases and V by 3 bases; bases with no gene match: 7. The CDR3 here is CSARGMGQGGTEAFF. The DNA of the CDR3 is TGCAGTGCTAGGGGAATGGGACAGGGGGGCACTGAAGCTTTCTTT.

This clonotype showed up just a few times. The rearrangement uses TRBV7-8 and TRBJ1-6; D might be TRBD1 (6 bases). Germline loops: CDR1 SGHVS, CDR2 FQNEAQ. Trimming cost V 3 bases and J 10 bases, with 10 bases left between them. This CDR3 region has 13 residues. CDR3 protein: CASSLDRLSPLHF. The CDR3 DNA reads TGTGCCAGCAGCTTGGACAGATTGTCACCCCTCCACTTT. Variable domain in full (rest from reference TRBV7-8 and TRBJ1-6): GAGVSQSPRYKVAKRGQDVALRCDPISGHVSLFWYQQALGQGPEFLTYFQNEAQLDKSGLPSDRFFAERPEGSVSTLKIQRTQQEDSAVYLCASSLDRLSPLHFGNGTRLTVT.

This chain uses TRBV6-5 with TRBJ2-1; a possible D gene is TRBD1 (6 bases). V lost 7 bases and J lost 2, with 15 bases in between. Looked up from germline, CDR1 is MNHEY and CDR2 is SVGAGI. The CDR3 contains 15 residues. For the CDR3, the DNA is TGTGCCAGCAACCGACAGGCCAGCCCCTACAATGAGCAGTTCTTC. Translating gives CASNRQASPYNEQFF.

The CDR3 protein is CASSGSGTRNTEAFF. The CDR3 DNA reads TGTGCCAGCAGTGGATCCGGGACAAGGAACACTGAAGCTTTCTTT. The chain combines TRBV6-1 with TRBJ1-1; TRBD1 might be the D (6 bases). The CDR3 sequence is 15 residues long. CDR1 and CDR2 from the germline V gene are MNHNS and SASEGT. Trimming left V 4 bases short and J 1 base short, with 13 bases between.

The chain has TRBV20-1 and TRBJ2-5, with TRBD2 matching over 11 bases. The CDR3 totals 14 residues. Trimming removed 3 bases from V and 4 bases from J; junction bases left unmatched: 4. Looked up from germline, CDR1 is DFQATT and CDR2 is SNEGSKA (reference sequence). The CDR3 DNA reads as TGCAGTGCTAGTCATAGCGGGGGGGCAGAGACCCAGTACTTC. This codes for CSASHSGGAETQYF.